This T cell receptor beta chain derives from a study of blood T cells in healthy people across ages. Findings and caveats of the study: Strong correlation existed between TCR beta diversity and naive T cell percentage.

With a J-beta primer mix and a sample-barcoded 5' primer, a second PCR ran about 7 to 12 cycles. TCRdb itself ran the 5' RACE reads through MiXCR, one entry per CDR3 protein. The data hold roughly 680,000 distinct CDR3 sequences, with about 50% observed a single time. Remarks on this clonotype: Its specificity is unknown. Sequence at one end of the junction differs from germline and may be a read error.

The origin of this receptor is a woman aged 80 or over in good health. Sequenced: blood.

CDR3 sequence: CAGSLSEETQYF. The CDR3, as DNA: TGTGCCGGCAGCTTAAGCGAAGAGACCCAGTACTTC. The chain links TRBV7-2 to TRBJ2-4; D ambiguous. TRBJ2-5 explains the end of the DNA better; the J call may be wrong. Germline V CDR1 and CDR2: SGHTA, FQGNSA. The CDR3 runs to 12 residues.